The entry below describes one T cell receptor (beta chain). Antigen unknown. This record comes from a study of blood T cells in healthy people across ages. Study information: About one barcoded beta molecule per two T cells was captured by template switching.

Study-wide results and caveats: PBMCs left unsorted prevented a conclusive naive versus antigen-experienced comparison. With donor CMV status unknown, expanded clonotype changes were possibly confounded.

The CDR3 consists of 13 residues. The use of a sample-barcoded 5' primer and a J-beta primer mix characterized a second PCR of about 7 to 12 cycles. TCRdb re-called the 5' RACE reads with MiXCR, one entry per CDR3 protein. The sample holds approximately 1,700,000 distinct CDR3 sequences, about two fifths seen once. Sequencing input: blood. The TCR sequence derives from a human donor in good health. This sequence joins TRBV12-3 or TRBV12-4 and TRBJ2-4; no clear D. The DNA end is more similar to TRBJ2-7, so the J call may be wrong. DNA for the CDR3: TGTGCCAGCAGTTTACTCCTTCCTTACGAGCAGTACTTC. Translation: CASSLLLPYEQYF.